What follows are 26 T cell receptor beta chains derived from one specimen sequenced in a study of T cells in Graves' hyperthyroidism and ophthalmopathy. TCR beta CDR3 regions were amplified from RNA transcripts. Researchers ran a first-round RT-PCR on the TCR CDR3 using the HTBI primer set. MiXCR, run by TCRdb on the multiplex PCR reads, gives a single entry per CDR3 protein. The sample has 600,000 to 800,000 distinct CDR3 sequences, 35% seen once. The specimen was blood. The receptors come from a woman aged 40 to 55 with Graves' hyperthyroidism.

This clonotype was seen a handful of times. J is TRBJ1-1 and V is TRBV29-1, with unresolved D. Trimming stripped 0 bases from V and 6 bases from J, with 8 bases between. CDR1 SQVTM and CDR2 ANQGSEA come from the germline V gene. The CDR3 consists of 12 residues. The CDR3 protein is CSVEEVMSEAFF. The DNA for the CDR3 is TGCAGCGTTGAAGAGGTGATGTCTGAAGCTTTCTTT. Drawing the rest from reference TRBV29-1 and TRBJ1-1, the complete variable domain is SAVISQKPSRDICQRGTSLTIQCQVDSQVTMMFWYRQQPGQSLTLIATANQGSEATYESGFVIDKFPISRPNLTFSTLTVSNMSPEDSSIYLCSVEEVMSEAFFGQGTRLTVV.

A remark on this clonotype: At one end the junction does not follow the germline gene, possibly because of a read error. The chain uses TRBV10-3 and TRBJ1-6; the match to TRBD1 covers 7 bases. CDR1 is ENHRY, CDR2 SYGVKD, per germline. CDR3 length equals 18 residues. Here the CDR3 reads CASSYSRDRASYNSPLHF. CDR3 nucleotide sequence: TGTGCCAGCAGTTACTCGAGGGACAGAGCCTCCTATAATTCACCCCTCCACTTT.

CDR3 nucleotides: TGTGCCATCAGTGCTGGGGTTGAGGATCAGCCCCAGCATTTT. Translating it yields CAISAGVEDQPQHF. The chain carries TRBV10-3 and TRBJ1-5, with D unclear. CDR3 length: 14 amino acids. The germline gives CDR1 ENHRY, CDR2 SYGVKD. Between the trimmed V and J ends, which lost 4 bases and 5 bases, there was a span of 12 bases.

This clonotype was seen many times. The chain links TRBV7-2 to TRBJ1-1, with 8 bases identical to TRBD1. Germline V gene lookup returns CDR1 SGHTA and CDR2 FQGNSA. After removal of 4 bases from V and 11 bases from J, the junction contained 12 bases not matched to a gene. This CDR3 has 14 amino acids. The CDR3 reads CASSSWTGPLGAFF. CDR3 DNA sequence: TGTGCCAGCAGCTCGTGGACAGGGCCCTTGGGGGCTTTCTTT.

In its sample, this clonotype was seen many times. This chain connects TRBV20-1 to TRBJ2-5, with D possibly TRBD2 on 5 matching bases. V gave up 7 bases and J gave up 7 bases, with 19 bases separating them. CDR1 DFQATT and CDR2 SNEGSKA come from the germline V gene (reference sequence). The CDR3 consists of 13 residues. Here the CDR3 reads CSGVDWFSGTQYF. As DNA, the CDR3 is TGCAGTGGGGTCGACTGGTTCAGCGGGACCCAGTACTTC.

In its sample, this clonotype was seen a few times. This rearrangement joins TRBV20-1 to TRBJ1-6, with TRBD1 matching 7 bases. Germline trimming cut 3 bases from V and 7 bases from J; bases unmatched to any gene: 18. CDR3 length: 18 amino acids. The germline V gene has CDR1 DFQATT and CDR2 SNEGSKA (reference sequence). As DNA, the CDR3 is TGCAGTGCTAGTAATATAAGGGGACAGCGGGGAGGGAATTCACCCCTCCACTTT. This codes for CSASNIRGQRGGNSPLHF.

This clonotype was found many times. The gene calls are TRBV6-2 or TRBV6-3 and TRBJ1-1; D is ambiguous. Looked up from germline, CDR1 is MNHEY and CDR2 is SVGEGT. V lost 2 bases to trimming and J lost 1 base, with 5 bases between them. This CDR3 has 13 residues. In DNA form, the CDR3 reads TGTGCCAGCAGTTACATGGGGAACACTGAAGCTTTCTTT. Translating gives CASSYMGNTEAFF.

This clonotype was recorded a few times. One end of the junction is discordant with germline, which a read error may explain. V and J are TRBV10-3 and TRBJ2-2, with D uncertain. The germline V gene has CDR1 ENHRY and CDR2 SYGVKD. This CDR3 is built from 15 residues. CDR3 protein: CASSYSGLQVGELFF. For the CDR3, the DNA is TGTGCCAGCAGTTACTCAGGCCTTCAAGTAGGGGAGCTGTTTTTT.

The chain uses TRBV5-1 and TRBJ1-2, with a tentative D call TRBD1 (6 bases). In germline, CDR1 is SGHRS, CDR2 YFSETQ. The CDR3 is 15 residues long. V was cut by 4 bases and J by 2 bases, with 15 bases left in between. CDR3 DNA: TGCGCCAGCAGCCAATCCGGGACACCCAACTATGGCTACACCTTC. Translated: CASSQSGTPNYGYTF.

The chain employs TRBV7-2 and TRBJ1-5; TRBD1 is a possible D gene (5 bases). Trimming removed 3 bases at V and 6 bases at J, with 12 bases between. The CDR3 runs to 14 residues. Germline CDR1 is SGHTA and CDR2 is FQGNSA. The CDR3: CASSLSGSRQPQHF. The CDR3 DNA reads TGTGCCAGCAGCTTGTCAGGGTCTCGTCAGCCCCAGCATTTT.

At least ten counts were recorded for this clonotype. The J gene is TRBJ1-6, the V gene TRBV7-9, with TRBD1 as a possible D gene (5 bases). V shed 4 bases and J shed 0 bases, with 10 bases lying between them. CDR3 length: 16 residues. Germline V gene sequence: CDR1 SEHNR, CDR2 FQNEAQ (reference sequence). The CDR3, as DNA: TGTGCCAGCAGCTGGGGCAGTAGCTCCTATAATTCACCCCTCCACTTT. This gives the protein CASSWGSSSYNSPLHF.

CDR3 in amino acids: CAMGKGGRDGELFF. Here the CDR3 DNA reads TGTGCCATGGGGAAAGGGGGCAGGGACGGGGAGCTGTTTTTT. The chain carries TRBV10-3 and TRBJ2-2; TRBD1 matches 7 bases. Unmatched junction bases numbered 11, after V lost 9 bases and J lost 7 bases. Germline V gene data show CDR1 as ENHRY and CDR2 as SYGVKD. The CDR3 has 14 residues.

As concerns this clonotype: One end of the junction does not line up with germline, which may come from a read error. The V call is TRBV11-2, the J call TRBJ2-5; 9 positions match TRBD1. The CDR3 consists of 15 residues. CDR1 is SGHAT and CDR2 is FQNNGV in the germline V gene. The CDR3 reads CASSSTGGGGETQYF. For the CDR3, the DNA is TGTGCCAGCAGCTCGACAGGGGGTGGAGGAGAGACCCAATACTTC.

This clonotype was picked up a small number of times. The CDR3 here is CSLPEGYGYTF. CDR3 nucleotide sequence: TGCAGCCTTCCGGAGGGCTATGGCTACACCTTC. The chain couples TRBV29-1 to TRBJ1-2; D gene unclear. The CDR3 sequence is 11 residues long. Germline V gene data show CDR1 as SQVTM and CDR2 as ANQGSEA. The V end was cut by 8 bases, the J end by 4 bases, with 11 bases between.

The table lists this clonotype with many counts. The chain links TRBV6-6 to TRBJ2-7; no reliable D call. V gave up 9 bases and J gave up 0 bases, with 12 bases separating them. From germline, CDR1 is MNHNY and CDR2 SVGAGI (reference sequence). The CDR3 covers 13 residues. The CDR3, as DNA: TGTGCCAGTTTGCGGATAGGCTCCTACGAGCAGTACTTC. Translating gives CASLRIGSYEQYF.

This clonotype was counted only a few times. The chain links TRBV6-5 to TRBJ1-5, with D perhaps TRBD1 (5 bases). Germline CDR1 MNHEY, CDR2 SVGAGI. The CDR3 contains 14 residues. Trimming took off 7 bases at V and 9 bases at J, with 19 bases between the two ends. CDR3 sequence reads: CASTLILGQGPQHF. The CDR3 nucleotides are TGTGCCAGCACCCTGATCCTAGGTCAGGGGCCCCAGCATTTT.

There are a few counts of this clonotype. The rearrangement links TRBV6-2 or TRBV6-3 to TRBJ1-1; D gene unclear. Germline-derived CDR1 and CDR2 are MNHEY and SVGEGT. The CDR3 sequence is 12 residues long. Trimming removed 5 bases from V and 5 bases from J, with 9 bases in between. The CDR3 region is CASSTAFTEAFF. The DNA of the CDR3 is TGTGCCAGCAGTACGGCTTTTACTGAAGCTTTCTTT.

As to this clonotype: Since a much larger clone is just one base distant, this may be a read error. The chain links TRBV20-1 to TRBJ1-2; possibly TRBD1 for D (6 bases). V shed 1 base and J shed 12 bases, with 18 bases lying between them. Germline V gene sequence: CDR1 DFQATT, CDR2 SNEGSKA (reference sequence). This CDR3 region has 13 residues. Here the CDR3 DNA reads TGCAGTGCTAGAGTACGGGGGGCCTTTGAGGACACCTTC. It translates to CSARVRGAFEDTF.

This clonotype was seen a few times. DNA of the CDR3: TGTGCCAGCAGTTTATCGTGGGGACACGATTATTCACCCCTCCACTTT. Protein sequence: CASSLSWGHDYSPLHF. This sequence joins TRBV7-2 and TRBJ1-6; weak D call: TRBD1 (6 bases). The CDR3 has 16 residues. CDR1 and CDR2 (germline): SGHTA, FQGNSA. The ends were cut back, 6 bases at V and 8 bases at J, with 20 bases in the middle.

This clonotype has a count of ten or more. The chain couples TRBV5-1 to TRBJ2-7; unclear D gene. V lost 7 bases and J 0 bases, leaving 14 bases between the germline ends. There are 14 residues in the CDR3. Germline V gene sequence: CDR1 SGHRS, CDR2 YFSETQ. The CDR3 nucleotides are TGCGCCAGCCGAAGCATCCCGAGCTCCTACGAGCAGTACTTC. This translates into CASRSIPSSYEQYF.

Ten or more counts support this clonotype. J is TRBJ2-2 and V is TRBV2; a possible D gene is TRBD1 (6 bases). The V gene's germline CDR1 is SNHLY and CDR2 FYNNEI. V dropped 5 bases and J dropped 7 bases, with 17 bases sitting between them. The CDR3 is 15 amino acids. The CDR3 is CASSTGQGTVGELFF. The CDR3 DNA sequence: TGTGCCAGCAGTACAGGGCAGGGAACAGTCGGGGAGCTGTTTTTT.

The gene calls are TRBV7-2 and TRBJ1-2; no firm D call. CDR1 and CDR2 (germline): SGHTA, FQGNSA. The V end was cut by 3 bases, the J end by 1 base, with 12 bases between. CDR3 length equals 15 residues. As DNA, the CDR3 is TGTGCCAGCAGCTTTGGCGGAGTCAATAACTATGGCTACACCTTC. Encoded protein: CASSFGGVNNYGYTF.

This clonotype was observed many times. The V call is TRBV7-2, the J call TRBJ1-1; a weak D match, TRBD1 (6 bases). The V end lost 4 bases, the J end lost 7 bases, and 19 bases lay between the germline ends. The CDR3 extends over 15 amino acids. From germline, CDR1 is SGHTA and CDR2 FQGNSA. The CDR3 loop is CASSSRPLQGSEAFF. CDR3 sequence (DNA): TGTGCCAGCAGCTCTCGCCCCCTACAGGGAAGTGAAGCTTTCTTT.

The gene calls are TRBV4-1 and TRBJ2-5; 10 nucleotides agree with TRBD2. Germline CDR1 reads MGHRA; CDR2 reads YSYEKL. The CDR3 contains 16 residues. J lost 0 bases, V lost 1 base, and 2 bases had no gene match. The CDR3 protein is CASSQVGLADQETQYF. The CDR3, as DNA: TGCGCCAGCAGCCAAGTCGGACTAGCGGACCAAGAGACCCAGTACTTC.

This chain connects TRBV6-1 to TRBJ2-7; D is ambiguous. The CDR3 is 11 amino acids. Germline-derived CDR1 and CDR2 are MNHNS and SASEGT. Trimming took off 7 bases at V and 3 bases at J, with 7 bases between the two ends. Here the CDR3 reads CASMDHYEQYF. The DNA for the CDR3 is TGTGCCAGCATGGACCACTACGAGCAGTACTTC.

The CDR3 here is CASSLYRGLSYEQYF. DNA for the CDR3: TGTGCCAGCAGTTTATACAGGGGGCTTTCCTACGAGCAGTACTTC. The chain links TRBV25-1 to TRBJ2-7; 9 positions agree with TRBD1. The CDR3 covers 15 residues. Germline V lookup: CDR1 MGHDK, CDR2 SYGVNS. V dropped 5 bases and J dropped 1; count of bases not matched to a gene: 6.